These 7 T cell receptor beta chains were all obtained from the same sample, sequenced in a study of blood T cell repertoires in COVID-19. Only in-frame clones appear in the TCRdb table, and some are missing; sequencing was by immunoSEQ multiplex PCR. Of around 250,000 clones in the sample, roughly nine tenths are singletons; the top ten hold 1.2%. The sample taken for sequencing was PBMCs or T cells enriched from blood (not recorded which). Receptors originate from a human donor in a cohort exposed to, infected with or recovered from COVID-19 (not recorded which). The donor label of this sample is uncertain.

The rearrangement uses TRBV7-3 and TRBJ2-1; a possible D gene is TRBD2 (6 bases). The CDR3 covers 17 residues. V lost 5 bases, J lost 0 bases, and 17 bases lay in between. Germline values: CDR1 SGHTA, CDR2 FQGTGA. CDR3 coding DNA: TGTGCCAGCAGCGGAGGGTTGGAGCAGAGCTCCTACAATGAGCAGTTCTTC. Amino acids: CASSGGLEQSSYNEQFF.

This rearrangement joins TRBV3-1 (or the pseudogene TRBV3-2) to TRBJ1-4; D is unclear. This CDR3 contains 18 residues. Trimming left V 1 base short and J 6 bases short, with 21 bases between. Germline assignment: CDR1 LGHDT and CDR2 YNNKEL (reference sequence). Written as DNA, the CDR3 is TGTGCCAGCAGCCAAGTTCGCGGAAGGAGGGTTAGCCATGAAAAACTGTTTTTT. It specifies CASSQVRGRRVSHEKLFF.

This clone has only one observation. The V and J genes are TRBV28 and TRBJ1-2; the match to TRBD1 covers 7 bases. The J segment lost 9 bases and the V segment lost 10 bases, leaving 8 bases of the junction unmatched. The CDR3 contains 11 residues. Per the germline V gene, CDR1 is MDHEN and CDR2 is SYDVKM. The CDR3 sequence is CANAKQGSYTF. The CDR3 region has the DNA TGTGCCAACGCGAAACAGGGGAGCTACACCTTC.

The V gene is TRBV27, the J gene TRBJ1-1, with 7 bases identical to TRBD1. There are 17 residues in the CDR3. In germline, CDR1 is MNHEY, CDR2 SMNVEV (reference sequence). V lost 0 bases and J lost 10; bases outside the gene matches: 17. The CDR3 nucleotides read TGTGCCAGCAGTTTATCTTCCTTCCGGGACAGCCTCCTGGGAGCTTTCTTT. Translating it yields CASSLSSFRDSLLGAFF.

The chain combines TRBV9 with TRBJ1-4, with D perhaps TRBD1 (5 bases). The V gene lost 0 bases and the J gene lost 7 bases, with 16 bases spanning the gap. This CDR3 has 16 residues. Germline V gene data show CDR1 as SGDLS and CDR2 as YYNGEE. This chain's CDR3 is CASSVDFGGVGEKLFF. The CDR3 coding sequence is TGTGCCAGCAGCGTAGATTTTGGGGGGGTTGGTGAAAAACTGTTTTTT.

This chain joins TRBV30 and TRBJ1-5; TRBD1 is a possible D gene (5 bases). The CDR3 is 13 amino acids. V lost 4 bases and J 3 bases, leaving 10 bases between the germline ends. The germline CDR1 and CDR2 sequences are GTSNPN and SVGIG (reference sequence). In nucleotides, the CDR3 is TGTGCCTGGAATGGGGGGTACAATCAGCCCCAGCATTTT. Its protein is CAWNGGYNQPQHF.

This chain uses TRBV27 with TRBJ1-2; D call uncertain. V was clipped by 6 bases and J by 7 bases, with 12 bases between them. CDR3 length: 12 amino acids. Germline V gene lookup returns CDR1 MNHEY and CDR2 SMNVEV (reference sequence). The CDR3: CASRTGDSGYTF. The CDR3 region has the DNA TGTGCCAGCAGAACCGGGGATTCTGGCTACACCTTC.